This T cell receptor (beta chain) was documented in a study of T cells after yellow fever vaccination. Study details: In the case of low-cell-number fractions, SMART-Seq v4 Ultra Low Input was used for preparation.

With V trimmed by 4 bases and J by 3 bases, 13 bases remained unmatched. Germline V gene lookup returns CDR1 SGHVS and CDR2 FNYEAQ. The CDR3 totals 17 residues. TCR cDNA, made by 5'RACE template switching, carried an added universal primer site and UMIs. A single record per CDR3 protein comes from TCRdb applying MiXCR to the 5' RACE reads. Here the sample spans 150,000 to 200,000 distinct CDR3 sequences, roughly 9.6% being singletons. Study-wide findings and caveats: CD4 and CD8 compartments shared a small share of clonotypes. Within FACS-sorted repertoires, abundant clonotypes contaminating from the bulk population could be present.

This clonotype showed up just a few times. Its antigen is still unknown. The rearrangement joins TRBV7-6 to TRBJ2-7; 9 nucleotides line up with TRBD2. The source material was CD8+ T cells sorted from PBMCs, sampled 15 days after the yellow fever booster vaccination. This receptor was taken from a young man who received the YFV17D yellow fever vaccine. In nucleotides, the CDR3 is TGTGCCAGCAGCTCCTCAACCGGAGCGGGGGGCCACTACGAGCAGTACTTC. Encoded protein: CASSSSTGAGGHYEQYF.